This TCR beta chain was retrieved from a study of identical twins. This clonotype came up many times. What it recognizes is unknown. A single record per CDR3 protein comes from TCRdb applying MiXCR to the 5' RACE reads. The table records 150,000 or so distinct CDR3 sequences, roughly 3.5% of them present only once. Germline V gene lookup returns CDR1 DFQATT and CDR2 SNEGSKA (reference sequence). Trimming pared 1 base from V and 7 bases from J, leaving 8 bases between. The CDR3 consists of 13 residues. Overall study results and limits: Within beta out-of-frame sequences, the excess sharing observed between twins was weaker.

This receptor was identified in a man younger than 35 in good health. The V and J genes are TRBV20-1 and TRBJ1-6; D remains unclear. Sequences were obtained from memory T cells sorted from blood. CDR3 region: CSARGTENSPLHF. The CDR3 nucleotides are TGCAGTGCTAGAGGGACGGAAAATTCACCCCTCCACTTT.